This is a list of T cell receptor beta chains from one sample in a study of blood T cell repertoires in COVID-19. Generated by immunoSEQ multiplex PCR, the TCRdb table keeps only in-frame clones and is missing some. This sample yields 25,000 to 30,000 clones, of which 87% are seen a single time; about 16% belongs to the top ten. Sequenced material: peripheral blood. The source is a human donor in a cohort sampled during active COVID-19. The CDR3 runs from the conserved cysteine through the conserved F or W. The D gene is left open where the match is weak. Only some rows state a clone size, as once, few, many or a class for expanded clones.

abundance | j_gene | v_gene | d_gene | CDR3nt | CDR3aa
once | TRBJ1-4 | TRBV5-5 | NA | TGTGCCAGCAGCTTGGAGGACTTAGGTGAAAAACTGTTTTTT | CASSLEDLGEKLFF
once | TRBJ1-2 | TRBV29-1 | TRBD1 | TGCAGCGTTGAAGAAGAGGGAGACAGGGTCGGGCTGGACTATGGCTACACCTTC | CSVEEEGDRVGLDYGYTF
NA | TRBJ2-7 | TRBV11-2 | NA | TGTGCCAGCAGCTTAGGCCGGGGGTCCTACGAGCAGTACTTC | CASSLGRGSYEQYF
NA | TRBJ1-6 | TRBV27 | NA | TGTGCCAGCAGTTTGTCCGTTGATTCACCCCTCCACTTT | CASSLSVDSPLHF
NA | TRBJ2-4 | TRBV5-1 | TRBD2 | TGCGCCAGCAGCCCCCTCCCCGGGGGGGCCCAAGAAGGTTTAAACATTCAGTACTTC | CASSPLPGGAQEGLNIQYF
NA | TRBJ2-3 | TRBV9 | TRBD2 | TGTGCCAGCAGCGTAGCGACTAGCGGGAGGGGAGGAGATACGCAGTATTTT | CASSVATSGRGGDTQYF
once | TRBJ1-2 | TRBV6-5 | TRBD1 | TGTGCCATCAAGCAGGGGGCGCACGGCTACACCTTC | CAIKQGAHGYTF
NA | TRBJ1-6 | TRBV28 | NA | TGTGCCAGCAGTTTATCCGGCGGGAGCACCCTCCACTTT | CASSLSGGSTLHF
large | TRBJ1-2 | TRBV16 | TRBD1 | TGTGCCAGCAGCCTACATGAGGGACAGGGTGTTGTTGGCTACACCTTC | CASSLHEGQGVVGYTF
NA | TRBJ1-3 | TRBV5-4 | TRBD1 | TGTGCCAGCAGTCGTGGACAGGCGGAATCTGGAAACACCATATATTTT | CASSRGQAESGNTIYF
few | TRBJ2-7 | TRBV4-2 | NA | TGTGCCAGCAGCCACCTTGGGGGGGCGGGGGACGAGCAGTACTTC | CASSHLGGAGDEQYF